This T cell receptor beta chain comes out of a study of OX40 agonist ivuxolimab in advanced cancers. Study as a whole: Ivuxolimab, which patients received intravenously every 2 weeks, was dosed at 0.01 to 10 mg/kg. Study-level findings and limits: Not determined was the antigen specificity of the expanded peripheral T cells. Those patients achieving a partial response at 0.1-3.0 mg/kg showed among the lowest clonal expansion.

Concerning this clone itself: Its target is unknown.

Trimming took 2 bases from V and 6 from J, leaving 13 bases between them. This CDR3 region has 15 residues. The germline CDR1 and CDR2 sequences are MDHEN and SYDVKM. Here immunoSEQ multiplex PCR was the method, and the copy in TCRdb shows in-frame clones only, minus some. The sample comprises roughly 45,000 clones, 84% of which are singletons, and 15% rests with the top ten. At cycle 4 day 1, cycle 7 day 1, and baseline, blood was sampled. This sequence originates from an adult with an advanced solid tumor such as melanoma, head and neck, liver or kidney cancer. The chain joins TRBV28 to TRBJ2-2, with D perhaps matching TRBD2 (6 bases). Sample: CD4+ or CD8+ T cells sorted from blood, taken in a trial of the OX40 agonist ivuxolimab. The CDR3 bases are TGTGCCAGCAGTTTAACGTCCTCGGGGGCCGGGGAGCTGTTTTTT. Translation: CASSLTSSGAGELFF.